This entry lists 27 T cell receptor beta chains sequenced from one sample in a study of blood T cells in healthy people across ages. PCR was performed a second time for roughly 6 to 12 cycles using a sample-barcoded 5' primer and a J-beta primer mix. TCRdb re-derived calls from the 5' RACE reads in MiXCR, one entry per CDR3 protein. The repertoire consists of around 870,000 distinct CDR3 sequences, with under 30% occurring once and the leading ten covering 15% to 20%. The sequenced sample was blood. These receptors came from an elderly woman in good health.

As to this clonotype: Since a much larger clone is just one base distant, this may be a read error. The rearrangement joins TRBV7-6 to TRBJ2-1; 7 bases match TRBD1. Germline-derived CDR1 and CDR2 are SGHVS and FNYEAQ. V was clipped by 0 bases and J by 10 bases; unmatched bases: 9. The CDR3 length is 15 residues. Here the CDR3 reads CASSLATGVLDEQFF. CDR3 DNA: TGTGCCAGCAGCTTAGCAACAGGGGTTCTCGACGAGCAGTTCTTC.

V usage is TRBV5-1 and J usage is TRBJ2-3; TRBD2 matches at 11 bases. Germline values: CDR1 SGHRS, CDR2 YFSETQ. J gave up 0 bases and V 0 bases, and 6 bases lay outside the gene matches. CDR3 length equals 18 residues. CDR3 in DNA: TGCGCCAGCAGCTTGGGTAGCGGGGGGGCGTCTAGCACAGATACGCAGTATTTT. As protein: CASSLGSGGASSTDTQYF.

This clonotype was seen a few times. This chain joins TRBV5-1 and TRBJ2-2; no firm D call. The CDR3 is made up of 15 amino acids. V lost 2 bases and J 0 bases, leaving 8 bases between the germline ends. Germline loops: CDR1 SGHRS, CDR2 YFSETQ. CDR3 DNA sequence: TGCGCCAGCAGCTTCCACAGCTCGAACACCGGGGAGCTGTTTTTT. It is translated as CASSFHSSNTGELFF.

The V and J genes are TRBV2 and TRBJ2-1, with D hard to call. Between the trimmed V and J ends, which lost 3 bases and 9 bases, there was a span of 3 bases. Germline lookup yields CDR1 SNHLY and CDR2 FYNNEI. The CDR3 length is 10 residues. The CDR3: CASSEGEQFF. The CDR3 region has the DNA TGTGCCAGCAGTGAGGGTGAGCAGTTCTTC.

This clonotype was picked up many times. The gene calls are TRBV7-2 and TRBJ2-5, with D perhaps matching TRBD1 or TRBD2 (5 bases each). The CDR3 contains 15 residues. Germline V gene sequence: CDR1 SGHTA, CDR2 FQGNSA. The germline V and J ends were trimmed by 5 bases and 2 bases, with 15 bases remaining between them. The CDR3, as DNA: TGTGCCAGCAGCCCCCTGCGAGGGGATCAAGAGACCCAGTACTTC. Its protein is CASSPLRGDQETQYF.

The chain employs TRBV20-1 and TRBJ2-2; D uncertain. Trimming removed 0 bases from V and 6 bases from J, with 8 bases in between. In germline, CDR1 is DFQATT, CDR2 SNEGSKA (reference sequence). The CDR3 is 13 amino acids. The CDR3 protein is CSARDGLAGELFF. CDR3 DNA sequence: TGCAGTGCTAGAGATGGGTTGGCCGGGGAGCTGTTTTTT.

Concerning this clonotype: This may come from a read error, since a much larger clone is one base off. V is TRBV20-1 and J is TRBJ2-1, with TRBD2 matching over 8 bases. J gave up 2 bases and V 0 bases, and 6 bases lay outside the gene matches. The CDR3 is 16 amino acids. Per the germline V gene, CDR1 is DFQATT and CDR2 is SNEGSKA (reference sequence). CDR3 sequence (DNA): TGCAGTGCTAGAGAAGTTCGGGGGGGCCCCTACAATGAGCAGTTCTTC. Translating it yields CSAREVRGGPYNEQFF.

Ten or more counts support this clonotype. This chain links TRBV20-1 with TRBJ2-7; D not certain. With 1 base removed from V and 5 bases from J, the gap between germline ends came to 15 bases. Per the germline V gene, CDR1 is DFQATT and CDR2 is SNEGSKA (reference sequence). The CDR3 totals 14 residues. CDR3 nucleotides: TGCAGTGCTAGAGCGTCGAAAGTATTAGACGAGCAGTACTTC. It specifies CSARASKVLDEQYF.

This clonotype was seen at least ten times. The rearrangement links TRBV14 to TRBJ1-2; D gene uncertain. The V gene's germline CDR1 is SGHDN and CDR2 FVKESK. The CDR3 is made up of 13 amino acids. Trimming removed 4 bases from V and 2 bases from J, with 8 bases in between. CDR3 in DNA: TGTGCCAGCAGCCCGCGGGAGAACTATGGCTACACCTTC. This encodes CASSPRENYGYTF. Combining the CDR3 with reference TRBV14 and TRBJ1-2 gives the whole variable domain EAGVTQFPSHSVIEKGQTVTLRCDPISGHDNLYWYRRVMGKEIKFLLHFVKESKQDESGMPNNRFLAERTGGTYSTLKVQPAELEDSGVYFCASSPRENYGYTFGSGTRLTVV.

This clonotype showed up many times. The rearrangement links TRBV3-1 to TRBJ1-5; 10 bases fit TRBD1. This CDR3 is built from 16 residues. The junction had 7 bases not matched to a gene; V was cut back by 1 base and J by 7 bases. The germline V gene has CDR1 LGHDT and CDR2 YNNKEL (reference sequence). As DNA, the CDR3 is TGTGCCAGCAGCCAAGGGGACAGGGGTTTTGGGCAGCCCCAGCATTTT. Protein: CASSQGDRGFGQPQHF.

This clonotype occurred once. This chain connects TRBV10-3 to TRBJ1-5; unclear D gene. Looked up from germline, CDR1 is ENHRY and CDR2 is SYGVKD. V lost 0 bases and J lost 8, with 8 bases in between. The CDR3 has 13 amino acids. CDR3 in DNA: TGTGCCATCAGTGAGTCAAACCCCGAGCCCCAGCATTTT. It encodes CAISESNPEPQHF.

About this clonotype itself: Sequence at one end of the junction differs from germline and may be a read error. The rearrangement uses TRBV14 and TRBJ2-1; tentative D call: TRBD2 (6 bases). The CDR3 is 14 residues long. In germline, CDR1 is SGHDN, CDR2 FVKESK. CDR3 amino acids: CASSQARGKETQFF. The CDR3 bases are TGTGCCAGCAGTCAAGCCCGCGGGAAAGAGACCCAGTTCTTC.

Details on this clonotype: This sequence may be a read error, since a much larger clone differs from it by one base. The rearrangement joins TRBV21-1 to TRBJ2-5. TRBV21-1 represents a pseudogene. The CDR3 covers 13 residues. The CDR3 loop reads CASLFGDEETQYF. The DNA for the CDR3 is TGTGCCAGCCTCTTTGGGGACGAAGAGACCCAGTACTTC.

This clonotype was recorded many times. The rearrangement links TRBV5-1 to TRBJ2-3; TRBD2 matches 12 bases. V was clipped by 3 bases and J by 6 bases; unmatched bases: 5. The germline gives CDR1 SGHRS, CDR2 YFSETQ. This CDR3 contains 15 residues. The CDR3 protein is CASSSSGGAGDTQYF. In DNA form, the CDR3 reads TGCGCCAGCAGCTCTAGCGGGGGGGCCGGGGATACGCAGTATTTT.

CDR3 sequence reads: CASSLLPGISKADTQYF. CDR3 nucleotide sequence: TGTGCCAGCAGCCTACTGCCCGGGATCTCGAAGGCAGATACGCAGTATTTT. The V and J genes are TRBV3-1 and TRBJ2-3; the D gene is possibly TRBD2 (5 bases). Germline V gene sequence: CDR1 LGHDT, CDR2 YNNKEL (reference sequence). The CDR3 consists of 17 residues. The V and J ends lost 4 bases and 4 bases respectively, with 21 bases between them.

Ten or more counts support this clonotype. V gene TRBV11-2 combines with J gene TRBJ1-2; a weak D match, TRBD1 (6 bases). V dropped 1 base and J dropped 6 bases, with 18 bases sitting between them. CDR1 is SGHAT, CDR2 FQNNGV, per germline. This CDR3 has 16 amino acids. The CDR3 nucleotides read TGTGCCAGCAGCTTAGGGCTGGCGGGGGGGGCAGATGGCTACACCTTC. Amino acids: CASSLGLAGGADGYTF.

The V call is TRBV29-1, the J call TRBJ2-1, with D possibly TRBD2 on 6 matching bases. Germline CDR1 and CDR2: SQVTM and ANQGSEA. This CDR3 spans 16 amino acids. V lost 4 bases to trimming and J lost 0 bases, with 16 bases between them. The CDR3 region is CSVGGSAGSSYNEQFF. The CDR3 nucleotides read TGCAGCGTTGGGGGGTCGGCGGGGAGCTCCTACAATGAGCAGTTCTTC.

This chain connects TRBV7-2 to TRBJ1-6; D not certain. Germline V CDR1 and CDR2: SGHTA, FQGNSA. This CDR3 region has 15 residues. The V end lost 5 bases, the J end lost 0 bases, and 8 bases lay between the germline ends. The CDR3 sequence is CASSTPSSYNSPLHF. CDR3 nucleotides: TGTGCCAGCAGCACTCCGAGCTCCTATAATTCACCCCTCCACTTT. Variable domain in full (rest from reference TRBV7-2 and TRBJ1-6): GAGVSQSPSNKVTEKGKDVELRCDPISGHTALYWYRQSLGQGLEFLIYFQGNSAPDKSGLPSDRFSAERTGGSVSTLTIQRTQQEDSAVYLCASSTPSSYNSPLHFGNGTRLTVT.

The CDR3 nucleotides read TGTGCCAGCAGCTTGGGGATGGGGAAGACACTCAACACTGAAGCTTTCTTT. Translation gives CASSLGMGKTLNTEAFF. V and J are TRBV7-3 and TRBJ1-1; D remains ambiguous. Germline CDR1 and CDR2: SGHTA and FQGTGA. This CDR3 region has 17 residues. With 3 bases removed from V and 2 bases from J, the gap between germline ends came to 19 bases.

The chain uses TRBV7-9 and TRBJ1-4, with D tentatively TRBD1 (6 bases). This CDR3 has 16 amino acids. Trimming cost V 4 bases and J 4 bases, with 16 bases left between them. Germline CDR1 reads SEHNR; CDR2 reads FQNEAQ (reference sequence). The CDR3: CASSSRGQDFNEKLFF. CDR3 nucleotides: TGTGCCAGCAGCTCCCGGGGACAAGATTTTAATGAAAAACTGTTTTTT.

The chain employs TRBV12-3 or TRBV12-4 and TRBJ2-3, with 7 nucleotides matching TRBD2. J lost 0 bases, V lost 8 bases, and 8 bases had no gene match. The CDR3 runs 15 residues. CDR3: CASRASGVSTDTQYF. As DNA, the CDR3 is TGTGCCAGCCGGGCTAGCGGTGTGAGCACAGATACGCAGTATTTT.

About this clonotype itself: A much larger clone differs by one base, so this may be a read error. This chain links TRBV6-5 with TRBJ1-2, with TRBD1 matching 7 bases. The J segment lost 4 bases and the V segment lost 6 bases, leaving 2 bases of the junction unmatched. The germline CDR1 and CDR2 sequences are MNHEY and SVGAGI. The CDR3 length is 12 residues. The CDR3 is CASRRDSYGYTF. The DNA for the CDR3 is TGTGCCAGCAGACGGGACAGCTATGGCTACACCTTC.

There are many counts of this clonotype. This rearrangement joins TRBV6-2 or TRBV6-3 to TRBJ2-5, with D possibly matching TRBD2 (7 bases). The germline V and J ends were trimmed by 2 bases and 6 bases, with 13 bases remaining between them. The V gene's germline CDR1 is MNHEY and CDR2 SVGEGT. The CDR3 has 14 amino acids. The CDR3, as DNA: TGTGCCAGCAGTTACCCGGGGGGCACGAAGACCCAGTACTTC. As protein: CASSYPGGTKTQYF.

About this clonotype itself: Being one base from a much bigger clone, this may be a read error. This chain links TRBV7-2 with TRBJ1-4, with 9 bases lining up with TRBD1. Looked up from germline, CDR1 is SGHTA and CDR2 is FQGNSA. The CDR3 loop spans 15 amino acids. CDR3 protein: CASSIQQGAGEKRFF. The CDR3 region has the DNA TGTGCCAGCAGCATACAACAGGGGGCGGGTGAAAAACGGTTTTTT.

This clonotype showed up many times. The chain is built from TRBV20-1 and TRBJ2-7; a possible D gene is TRBD2 (6 bases). This CDR3 comprises 13 residues. V dropped 3 bases and J dropped 2 bases, with 11 bases sitting between them. CDR1 and CDR2 (germline): DFQATT, SNEGSKA (reference sequence). This CDR3 reads CSAREGRAYEQYF. The CDR3, as DNA: TGCAGTGCTAGGGAGGGCCGGGCCTACGAGCAGTACTTC.

This clonotype has more than one count but fewer than ten. The CDR3 spells CSVPNYGTVYGYTF. CDR3 DNA: TGCAGCGTACCTAACTACGGGACGGTATATGGCTACACCTTC. V is TRBV29-1 and J is TRBJ1-2; the D gene is possibly TRBD1 (5 bases). V was clipped by 6 bases and J by 5 bases, with 19 bases between them. Germline V gene sequence: CDR1 SQVTM, CDR2 ANQGSEA. The CDR3 runs to 14 residues.

This clonotype came up many times. J is TRBJ2-7 and V is TRBV11-2; 7 nucleotides match TRBD1. With 3 bases clipped from V and 0 bases from J, the junction kept 5 bases outside the gene matches. This CDR3 is 15 amino acids long. CDR1 and CDR2 (germline): SGHAT, FQNNGV. The CDR3 loop is CASSFSPGGSYEQYF. CDR3 DNA sequence: TGTGCCAGCAGCTTCTCTCCAGGGGGCTCCTACGAGCAGTACTTC.